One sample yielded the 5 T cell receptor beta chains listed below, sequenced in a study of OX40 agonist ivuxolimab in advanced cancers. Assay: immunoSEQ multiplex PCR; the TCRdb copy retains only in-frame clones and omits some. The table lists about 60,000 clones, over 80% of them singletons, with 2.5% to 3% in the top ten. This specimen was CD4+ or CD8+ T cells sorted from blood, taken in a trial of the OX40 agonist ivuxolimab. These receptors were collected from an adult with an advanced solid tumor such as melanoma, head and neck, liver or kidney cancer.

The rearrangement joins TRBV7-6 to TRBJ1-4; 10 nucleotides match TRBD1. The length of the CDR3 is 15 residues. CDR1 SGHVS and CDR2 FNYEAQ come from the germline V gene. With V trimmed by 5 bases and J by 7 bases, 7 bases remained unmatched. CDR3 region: CASSQPGTGAEKLFF. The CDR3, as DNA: TGTGCCAGCAGCCAACCCGGGACAGGGGCTGAAAAACTGTTTTTT. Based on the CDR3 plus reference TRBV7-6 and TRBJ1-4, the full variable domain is GAGVSQSPRYKVTKRGQDVALRCDPISGHVSLYWYRQALGQGPEFLTYFNYEAQQDKSGLPNDRFSAERPEGSISTLTIQRTEQRDSAMYRCASSQPGTGAEKLFFGSGTQLSVL.

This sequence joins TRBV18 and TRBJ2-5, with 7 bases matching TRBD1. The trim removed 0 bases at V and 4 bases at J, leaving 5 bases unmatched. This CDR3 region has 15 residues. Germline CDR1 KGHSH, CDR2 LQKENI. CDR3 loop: CASSPPQTGTETQYF. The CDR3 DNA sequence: TGTGCCAGCTCACCACCGCAGACAGGGACAGAGACCCAGTACTTC.

Here the CDR3 reads CAWRAHSTGESFF. The CDR3 coding sequence is TGTGCCTGGAGAGCTCATTCCACAGGGGAATCTTTCTTT. This chain uses TRBV30 with TRBJ1-1, with TRBD1 matching 7 bases. The junction had 13 bases not matched to a gene; V was cut back by 3 bases and J by 12 bases. CDR1 is GTSNPN, CDR2 SVGIG, per germline (reference sequence). The CDR3 loop spans 13 amino acids.

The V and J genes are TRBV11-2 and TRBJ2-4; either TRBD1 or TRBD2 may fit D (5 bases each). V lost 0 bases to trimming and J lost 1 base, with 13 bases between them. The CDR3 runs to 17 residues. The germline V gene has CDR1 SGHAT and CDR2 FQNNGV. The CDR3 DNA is TGTGCCAGCAGCTTAGATCCCCCCCGGGGCGCCAAAAACATTCAGTACTTC. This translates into CASSLDPPRGAKNIQYF.

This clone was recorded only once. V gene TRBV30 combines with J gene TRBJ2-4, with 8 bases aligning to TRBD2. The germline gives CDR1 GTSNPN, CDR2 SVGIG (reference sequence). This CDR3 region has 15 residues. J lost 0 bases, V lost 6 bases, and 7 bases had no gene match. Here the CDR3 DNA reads TGTGCCTGCGCAGCTAGCGGGTTAGCCAAAAACATTCAGTACTTC. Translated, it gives CACAASGLAKNIQYF.